The 8 T cell receptor beta chains presented below share a single source sample, sequenced in a study of siplizumab effects on memory and regulatory T cells (dated by TCRdb to the late 2010s). The library came from the immunoSEQ multiplex PCR assay. This immuneACCESS table, as held by TCRdb, lists in-frame sequences with V and J called but not all clones. Of the missing ones, under half trace to an unresolved V gene in checked studies; the others have no known cause. For this sample the table gives about 56,000 clones, of which about 98% were detected only once. The ten largest clones represent approximately 1.1% of the sample. Sequenced: naive CD8+ T cells sorted from blood. Reading the label with the study, this specimen's cell subset or site is: unstimulated naive T cells. The receptors derive from a human donor in good health.

The V call is TRBV11-2, the J call TRBJ2-5, with TRBD2 as a possible D gene (5 bases). CDR3 length: 12 residues. V was shortened by 5 bases and J by 5 bases, with 9 bases between the two germline ends. Germline assignment: CDR1 SGHAT and CDR2 FQNNGV. The DNA of the CDR3 is TGTGCCAGCAGCGCCTGGAGGGAGACCCAGTACTTC. Its protein product is CASSAWRETQYF.

V usage is TRBV4-1 and J usage is TRBJ2-5, with D possibly being TRBD1 (5 bases). Trimming removed 4 bases from V and 2 bases from J, with 11 bases in between. The CDR3 is 14 amino acids. The germline V gene encodes CDR1 MGHRA and CDR2 YSYEKL. The CDR3 spells CASSPRQTQETQYF. For the CDR3, the DNA is TGCGCCAGCAGCCCTAGACAGACGCAAGAGACCCAGTACTTC.

This rearrangement joins TRBV11-1 to TRBJ2-7; TRBD2 aligns across 9 bases. The germline V gene has CDR1 SGHAT and CDR2 FQDESV (reference sequence). The V segment lost 1 base and the J segment 2 bases; nucleotides outside the gene matches: 9. There are 17 residues in the CDR3. The CDR3 sequence: CASSLEAPAGGTYEQYF. The CDR3 DNA is TGTGCCAGCAGCTTAGAGGCCCCAGCGGGAGGAACCTACGAGCAGTACTTC.

This chain's CDR3 is CASRTGYSNQPQHF. CDR3 nucleotides: TGTGCCAGCAGGACAGGTTATAGCAATCAGCCCCAGCATTTT. This rearrangement joins TRBV28 to TRBJ1-5; TRBD1 is a possible D gene (6 bases). Germline V lookup: CDR1 MDHEN, CDR2 SYDVKM. The CDR3 is made up of 14 amino acids. V was trimmed by 6 bases and J by 0 bases, leaving 9 bases between them.

The V call is TRBV5-4, the J call TRBJ2-7, with D perhaps matching TRBD1 (5 bases). V lost 0 bases, J lost 0 bases, and 7 bases lay in between. This CDR3 has 14 amino acids. Germline-derived CDR1 and CDR2 are SGHNT and YYREEE (reference sequence). As DNA, the CDR3 is TGTGCCAGCAGCTTGGATGGGGCCTCCTACGAGCAGTACTTC. Encoded protein: CASSLDGASYEQYF.

The chain carries TRBV25-1 and TRBJ2-2; 11 bases map to TRBD2. CDR3 length equals 15 residues. V was pared by 5 bases and J by 4 bases, with 3 bases of the junction left unmatched. Germline CDR1 MGHDK, CDR2 SYGVNS. CDR3 sequence: CASSKLAGGTGELFF. CDR3 nucleotides: TGTGCCAGCAGTAAGCTAGCGGGAGGCACCGGGGAGCTGTTTTTT.

The V gene is TRBV6-5, the J gene TRBJ2-7; D is ambiguous. The CDR3 extends over 14 amino acids. V lost 3 bases and J 5 bases, leaving 14 bases between the germline ends. Germline V gene sequence: CDR1 MNHEY, CDR2 SVGAGI. For the CDR3, the DNA is TGTGCCAGCAGTTATCTGGTCAACCGGAACGAGCAGTACTTC. It codes for CASSYLVNRNEQYF.

The chain employs TRBV14 and TRBJ2-7, with 7 bases matching TRBD2. Germline trimming cut 3 bases from V and 3 bases from J; bases unmatched to any gene: 11. CDR3 size: 16 residues. The germline CDR1 and CDR2 sequences are SGHDN and FVKESK. CDR3 amino acids: CASSQYRDYADYEQYF. CDR3 nucleotides: TGTGCCAGCAGCCAGTATCGGGACTACGCCGACTACGAGCAGTACTTC.